Included here is one T cell receptor (beta chain) sequence, with context. Its antigen is as yet unknown. This sample is drawn from a study of T cell repertoires in cytomegalovirus infection. Across the whole study: Evidence of both CMV infection and a matching HLA type came from public TCR beta signatures.

A single record per CDR3 protein comes from TCRdb applying MiXCR to the reads. The sample contains 650,000 to 850,000 distinct CDR3 sequences, about 27% of which appear only once. The CDR3 length is 13 residues. Trimming took 3 bases from V and 5 from J, leaving 8 bases between them. The TCR was taken from a human donor in good health (CMV status not recorded). Some clones in this sample may be carry-over from other donors' samples. The chain employs TRBV12-3 or TRBV12-4 and TRBJ2-1, with D perhaps being TRBD1 or TRBD2 (5 bases each). The source material was cultured CD8+ T cells from PBMCs, sampled from culture after CMV antigen stimulation. The CDR3 DNA sequence: TGTGCCAGCAGTTTCGGGGCGAACAATGAGCAGTTCTTC. Encoded protein: CASSFGANNEQFF.